This T cell receptor beta chain is from a study of T cell responses to AZD1222 COVID-19 vaccine. Points from the study as a whole: Repertoires were obtained only post-peak T cell response. Nearly half of unique spike-specific TCRs reportedly avoided B.1.351 and B.1.1.7 mutated regions. It should be noted that donors were predominantly white British and more often female, and clonal diversity was possibly underestimated. Among those given AZD1222, only 5 to 7 were seropositive at baseline.

Sequencing used immunoSEQ multiplex PCR; TCRdb keeps in-frame clones, though not all of them. This table holds about 140,000 clones, more than 85% found once. As regards this clone: No antigen is known for it.

The clonotype comes from an adult in good health. The source material was peripheral blood, sampled on day 0 of AZD1222 vaccination.

The CDR3 region is CASTATGNEKLFF. CDR3 in DNA: TGTGCCAGCACGGCGACGGGAAATGAAAAACTGTTTTTT. The chain couples TRBV2 to TRBJ1-4; unclear D gene. V was cut by 7 bases and J by 5 bases, with 11 bases left in between. This CDR3 is built from 13 residues. Per the germline V gene, CDR1 is SNHLY and CDR2 is FYNNEI.